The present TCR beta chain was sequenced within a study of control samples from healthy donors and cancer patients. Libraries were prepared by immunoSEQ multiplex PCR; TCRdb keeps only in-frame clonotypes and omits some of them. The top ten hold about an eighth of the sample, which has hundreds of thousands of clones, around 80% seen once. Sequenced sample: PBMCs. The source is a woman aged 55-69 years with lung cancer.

The DNA of the CDR3 is TGTGCCAGCAGCCTTGTGGGGGCCTCTGCCGAGCAGTACTTC. Translated, it gives CASSLVGASAEQYF. The chain joins TRBV11-1 to TRBJ2-7; tentative D call: TRBD1 (6 bases). This CDR3 spans 14 amino acids. Germline V gene lookup returns CDR1 SGHAT and CDR2 FQDESV (reference sequence). V lost 5 bases and J 6 bases, leaving 17 bases between the germline ends.